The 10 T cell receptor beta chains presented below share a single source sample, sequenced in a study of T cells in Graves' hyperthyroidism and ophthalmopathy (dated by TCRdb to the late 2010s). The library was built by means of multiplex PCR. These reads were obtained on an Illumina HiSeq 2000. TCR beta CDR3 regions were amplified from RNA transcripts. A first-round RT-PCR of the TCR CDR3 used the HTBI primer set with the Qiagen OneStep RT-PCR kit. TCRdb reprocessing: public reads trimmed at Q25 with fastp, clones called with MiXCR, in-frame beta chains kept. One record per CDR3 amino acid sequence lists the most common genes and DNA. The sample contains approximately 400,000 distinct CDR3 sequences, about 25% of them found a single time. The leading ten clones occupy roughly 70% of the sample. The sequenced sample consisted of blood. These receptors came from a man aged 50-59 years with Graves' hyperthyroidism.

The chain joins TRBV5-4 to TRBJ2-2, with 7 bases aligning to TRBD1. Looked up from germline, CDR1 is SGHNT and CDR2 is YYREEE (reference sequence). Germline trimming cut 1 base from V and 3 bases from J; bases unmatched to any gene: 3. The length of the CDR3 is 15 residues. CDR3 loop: CASSLNRGYTGELFF. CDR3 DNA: TGTGCCAGCAGCTTGAACAGGGGTTACACCGGGGAGCTGTTTTTT.

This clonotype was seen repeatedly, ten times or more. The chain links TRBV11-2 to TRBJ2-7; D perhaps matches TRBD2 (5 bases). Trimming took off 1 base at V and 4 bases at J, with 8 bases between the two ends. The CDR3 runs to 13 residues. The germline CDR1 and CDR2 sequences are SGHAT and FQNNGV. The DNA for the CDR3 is TGTGCCAGCAGCTTAGGCGGGCTATACGAGCAGTACTTC. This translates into CASSLGGLYEQYF.

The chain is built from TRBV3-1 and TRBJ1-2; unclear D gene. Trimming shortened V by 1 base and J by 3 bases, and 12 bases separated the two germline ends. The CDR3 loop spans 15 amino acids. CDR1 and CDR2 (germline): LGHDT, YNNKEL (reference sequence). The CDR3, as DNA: TGTGCCAGCAGCCAAGGAGGGCAGGTCTACTATGGCTACACCTTC. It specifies CASSQGGQVYYGYTF. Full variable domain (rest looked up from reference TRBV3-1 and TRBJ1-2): DTAVSQTPKYLVTQMGNDKSIKCEQNLGHDTMYWYKQDSKKFLKIMFSYNNKELIINETVPNRFSPKSPDKAHLNLHINSLELGDSAVYFCASSQGGQVYYGYTFGSGTRLTVV.

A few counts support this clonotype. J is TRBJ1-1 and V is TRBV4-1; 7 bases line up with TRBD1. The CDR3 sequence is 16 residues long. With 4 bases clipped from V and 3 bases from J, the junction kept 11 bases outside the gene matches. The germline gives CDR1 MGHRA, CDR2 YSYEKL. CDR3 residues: CASSLKTGQSDTEAFF. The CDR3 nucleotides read TGCGCCAGCAGCCTCAAGACAGGGCAATCGGACACTGAAGCTTTCTTT.

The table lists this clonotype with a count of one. The CDR3 reads CASSPEVANYGYTF. The CDR3 nucleotides are TGTGCCAGTAGTCCAGAGGTCGCTAACTATGGCTACACCTTC. J is TRBJ1-2 and V is TRBV19; D gene unclear. This CDR3 is built from 14 residues. Trimming cost V 5 bases and J 0 bases, with 10 bases left between them. Germline CDR1 is LNHDA and CDR2 is SQIVND (reference sequence).

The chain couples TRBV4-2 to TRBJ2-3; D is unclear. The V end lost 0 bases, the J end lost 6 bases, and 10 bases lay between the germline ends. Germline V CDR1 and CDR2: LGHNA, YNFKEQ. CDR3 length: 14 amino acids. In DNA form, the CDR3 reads TGTGCCAGCAGCCAAGACCGGGCCTCCGATACGCAGTATTTT. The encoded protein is CASSQDRASDTQYF.

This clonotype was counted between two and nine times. CDR3 loop: CASSAPPGGDTEAFF. CDR3 DNA sequence: TGCGCCAGCAGCGCCCCGCCGGGAGGGGACACTGAAGCTTTCTTT. This chain joins TRBV5-1 and TRBJ1-1; possibly TRBD1 for D (5 bases). CDR1 is SGHRS and CDR2 is YFSETQ in the germline V gene. CDR3 size: 15 residues. V gave up 4 bases and J gave up 3 bases, with 16 bases separating them.

Here the CDR3 reads CASSYPDSQGYTF. The CDR3 DNA reads TGTGCCAGCAGTTATCCGGACAGTCAAGGCTACACCTTC. The rearrangement links TRBV6-9 to TRBJ1-2; possible D gene TRBD1, 6 bases. Germline V gives CDR1 MNHGY, CDR2 SVAAGI. This CDR3 is 13 amino acids long. V lost 2 bases to trimming and J lost 8 bases, with 12 bases between them.

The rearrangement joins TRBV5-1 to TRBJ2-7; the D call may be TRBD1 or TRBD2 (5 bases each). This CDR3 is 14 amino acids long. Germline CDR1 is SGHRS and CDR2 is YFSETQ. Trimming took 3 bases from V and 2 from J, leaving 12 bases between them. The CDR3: CASSSGTKAYEQYF. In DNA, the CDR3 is TGCGCCAGCAGCTCGGGGACGAAAGCCTACGAGCAGTACTTC. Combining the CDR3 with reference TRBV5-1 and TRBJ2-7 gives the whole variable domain KAGVTQTPRYLIKTRGQQVTLSCSPISGHRSVSWYQQTPGQGLQFLFEYFSETQRNKGNFPGRFSGRQFSNSRSEMNVSTLELGDSALYLCASSSGTKAYEQYFGPGTRLTVT.

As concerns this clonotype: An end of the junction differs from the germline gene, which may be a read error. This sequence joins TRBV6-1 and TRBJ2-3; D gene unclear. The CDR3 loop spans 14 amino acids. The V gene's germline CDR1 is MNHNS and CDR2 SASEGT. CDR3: CARSEQKPTDTQYF. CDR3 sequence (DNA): TGTGCCAGAAGTGAACAAAAGCCCACAGATACGCAGTATTTT.